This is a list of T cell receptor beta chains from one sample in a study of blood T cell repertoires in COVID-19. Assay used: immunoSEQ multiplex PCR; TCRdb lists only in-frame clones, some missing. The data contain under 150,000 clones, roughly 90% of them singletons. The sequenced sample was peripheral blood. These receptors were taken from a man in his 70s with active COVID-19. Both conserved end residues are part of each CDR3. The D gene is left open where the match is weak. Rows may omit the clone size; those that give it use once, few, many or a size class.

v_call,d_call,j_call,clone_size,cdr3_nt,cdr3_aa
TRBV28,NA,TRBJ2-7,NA,TGTGCCAGCAGTCCACGAGACGGAGCACGCTACGAGCAGTACTTC,CASSPRDGARYEQYF
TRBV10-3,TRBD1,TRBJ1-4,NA,TGTGCCATCAGTTCCGGACAGGGGATAAATGAAAAACTGTTTTTT,CAISSGQGINEKLFF
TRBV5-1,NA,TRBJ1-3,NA,TGCGCCAGCAGCTCGGCGGGTGGCGGAAACACCATATATTTT,CASSSAGGGNTIYF
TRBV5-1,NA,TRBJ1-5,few,TGCGCCAGCAGCCCAGGTTACAATCAGCCCCAGCATTTT,CASSPGYNQPQHF
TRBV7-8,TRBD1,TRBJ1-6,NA,TGTGCCAGCAGCTCAGCCGGGACAGTGGGTAATTCACCCCTCCACTTT,CASSSAGTVGNSPLHF
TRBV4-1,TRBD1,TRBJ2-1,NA,TGCGCCAGCAGCCAAACCGGGACAGGGGGCTTTGAGCAGTTCTTC,CASSQTGTGGFEQFF
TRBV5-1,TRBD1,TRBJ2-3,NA,TGCGCCAGCAGCTTGGGCGACAGGGGAGAAACAGATACGCAGTATTTT,CASSLGDRGETDTQYF
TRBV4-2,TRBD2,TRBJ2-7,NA,TGTGCCAGCAGCCAAGATCTCGTGGGAGGGACCTCCGAGCAGTACTTC,CASSQDLVGGTSEQYF
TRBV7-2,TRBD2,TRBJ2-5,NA,TGTGCCAGCAGCTTAGTGGCTAGCGGGGTTCAAGAGACCCAGTACTTC,CASSLVASGVQETQYF
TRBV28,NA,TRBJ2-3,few,TGTGCCAGCAGTTTATGGGGGGGGCCAGATACGCAGTATTTT,CASSLWGGPDTQYF
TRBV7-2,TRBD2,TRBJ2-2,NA,TGTGCCAGCAGCTCGTGGGGACTAGCGTTGAACACCGGGGAGCTGTTTTTT,CASSSWGLALNTGELFF
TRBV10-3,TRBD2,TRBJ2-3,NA,TGTGCCATTTTAGCGGGGAAGGGAGATACGCAGTATTTT,CAILAGKGDTQYF
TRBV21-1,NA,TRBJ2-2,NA,TGTGCCAGCAGCCGATCGGGGACAGCGAACACCGGGGAGCTGTTTTTT,CASSRSGTANTGELFF
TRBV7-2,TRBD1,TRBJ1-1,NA,TGTGCCAGCAGCTTAGGGGGGACAGGGGGTACTGAAGCTTTCTTT,CASSLGGTGGTEAFF
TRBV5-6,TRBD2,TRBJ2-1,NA,TGTGCCAGCAGCGGGCGGGGACTAGCGGGGCTCCGCTCCTACAATGAGCAGTTCTTC,CASSGRGLAGLRSYNEQFF
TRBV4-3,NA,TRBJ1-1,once,TGCGCCAGCAGCCACCTCGGGGCGGAGGGACCTGACACTGAAGCTTTCTTT,CASSHLGAEGPDTEAFF
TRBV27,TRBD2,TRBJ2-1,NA,TGTGCCAGCAGTTCGGGACTAGGCCAGGATGAGCAGTTCTTC,CASSSGLGQDEQFF
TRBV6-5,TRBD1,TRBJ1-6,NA,TGTGCCAGCAGTTATACAGGGGGCCTTTCTTCACCCCTCCACTTT,CASSYTGGLSSPLHF
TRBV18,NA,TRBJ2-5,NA,TGTGCCAGCTCACCGGGAGCTAGGGAGACCCAGTACTTC,CASSPGARETQYF
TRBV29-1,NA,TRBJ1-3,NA,TGCAGCGTTGAAGGCAGGGCGGACAGTCGAAACACCATATATTTT,CSVEGRADSRNTIYF
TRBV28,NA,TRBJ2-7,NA,TGTGCCAGTTACTCGACTAGCTCCTACGAGCAGTACTTC,CASYSTSSYEQYF
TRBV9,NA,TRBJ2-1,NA,TGTGCCAGCAGCGCCCGCAGCGGAAGCTCCTACAATGAGCAGTTCTTC,CASSARSGSSYNEQFF
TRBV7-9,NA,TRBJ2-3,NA,TGTGCCAGCAGCCCTACCCTTTCTTACACAGATACGCAGTATTTT,CASSPTLSYTDTQYF
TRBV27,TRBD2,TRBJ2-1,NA,TGTGCCAGCAGTCCCCCCGGGACTAGGGGTATACGCGAGCAGTTCTTC,CASSPPGTRGIREQFF
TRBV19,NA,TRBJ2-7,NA,TGTGCCAGTGCCTACAGGGAATACTACGAGCAGTACTTC,CASAYREYYEQYF
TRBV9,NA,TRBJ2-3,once,TGTGCCAGCAGCGTATTGGAGCGGTCCTACACAGATACGCAGTATTTT,CASSVLERSYTDTQYF
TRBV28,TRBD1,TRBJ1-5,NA,TGTGCCAGCAGTTTATGGACAGGGGGCCAGCCCCAGCATTTT,CASSLWTGGQPQHF